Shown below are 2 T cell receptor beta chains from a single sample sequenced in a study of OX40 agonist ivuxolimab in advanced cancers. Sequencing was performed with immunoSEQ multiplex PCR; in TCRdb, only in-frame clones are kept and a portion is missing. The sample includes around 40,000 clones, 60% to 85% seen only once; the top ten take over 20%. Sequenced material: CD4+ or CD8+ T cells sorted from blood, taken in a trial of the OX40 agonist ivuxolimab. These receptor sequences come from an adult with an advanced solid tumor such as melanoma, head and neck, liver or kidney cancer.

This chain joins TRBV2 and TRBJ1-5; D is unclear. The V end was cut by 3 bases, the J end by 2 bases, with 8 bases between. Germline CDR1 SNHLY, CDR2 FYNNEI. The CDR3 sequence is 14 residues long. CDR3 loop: CASSDSQRNQPQHF. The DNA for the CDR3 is TGTGCCAGCAGTGATAGCCAGCGCAATCAGCCCCAGCATTTT.

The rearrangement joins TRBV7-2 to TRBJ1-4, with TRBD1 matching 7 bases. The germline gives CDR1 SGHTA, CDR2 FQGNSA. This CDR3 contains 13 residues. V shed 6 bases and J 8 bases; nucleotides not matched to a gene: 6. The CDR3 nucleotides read TGTGCCAGCAGTCCTCAGGGGGGAGAAAAACTGTTTTTT. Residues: CASSPQGGEKLFF.